Shown below are 26 T cell receptor beta chains from a single sample sequenced in a study of radiotherapy plus CTLA-4 blockade in lung cancer. Libraries were prepared by immunoSEQ multiplex PCR; TCRdb keeps only in-frame clonotypes and omits some of them. This sample has roughly 100,000 clones, with around 83% found just once. The sequencing here drew on peripheral blood, taken from a patient treated with radiotherapy plus ipilimumab. These receptor sequences come from a human donor with non-small cell lung cancer who had a partial response to radiotherapy plus ipilimumab.

The chain has TRBV18 and TRBJ1-2, with a possible D match to TRBD1 (5 bases). This CDR3 is built from 14 residues. Per germline, CDR1 KGHSH and CDR2 LQKENI. Trimming cost V 6 bases and J 6 bases, with 17 bases left between them. CDR3 region: CASSPGRGGNGYTF. In DNA, the CDR3 is TGTGCCAGCTCCCCGGGGAGGGGAGGAAATGGCTACACCTTC.

The genes are TRBV19 and TRBJ1-5; D is ambiguous. CDR1 LNHDA and CDR2 SQIVND come from the germline V gene (reference sequence). Trimming removed 5 bases at V and 5 bases at J, with 10 bases between. The CDR3 covers 13 residues. As DNA, the CDR3 is TGTGCCAGTAGTGCCTACAGTGATCAGCCCCAGCATTTT. This codes for CASSAYSDQPQHF.

This clone was seen only a few times. V gene TRBV28 combines with J gene TRBJ2-7; 10 bases match TRBD2. The CDR3 contains 14 residues. CDR1 MDHEN and CDR2 SYDVKM come from the germline V gene. The trim removed 6 bases at V and 4 bases at J, leaving 6 bases unmatched. In nucleotides, the CDR3 is TGTGCCAGCAGCATAGCGGGAGGAAGTTACGAGCAGTACTTC. This encodes CASSIAGGSYEQYF.

This clone has a single count. The V and J genes are TRBV16 and TRBJ2-2, with 12 bases fitting TRBD1. From germline, CDR1 is KGHSY and CDR2 FQNENV. V lost 3 bases to trimming and J lost 1 base; unmatched junction nucleotides: 12. CDR3 length: 20 residues. CDR3 protein: CASSHPRGTGGVRNTGELFF. DNA of the CDR3: TGTGCCAGCAGCCACCCCCGGGGGACAGGGGGCGTTAGGAACACCGGGGAGCTGTTTTTT.

The genes are TRBV15 and TRBJ1-4; D is possibly TRBD1 (6 bases). The germline V gene has CDR1 LNHNV and CDR2 YYDKDF (reference sequence). V was cut by 4 bases and J by 8 bases, with 14 bases left in between. The CDR3 has 14 amino acids. The CDR3 loop reads CATSIRGAVEKLFF. The CDR3 region has the DNA TGTGCCACCAGCATACGGGGGGCGGTCGAAAAACTGTTTTTT.

V and J are TRBV9 and TRBJ2-1; D may be TRBD2 (6 bases). Trimming took 1 base from V and 2 from J, leaving 10 bases between them. The germline CDR1 and CDR2 sequences are SGDLS and YYNGEE. The CDR3 has 15 amino acids. The CDR3 bases are TGTGCCAGCAGCGTAACAGGAGGGACCTACAATGAGCAGTTCTTC. Amino acids: CASSVTGGTYNEQFF.

This clone was seen a few times. V gene TRBV6-6 combines with J gene TRBJ1-1; D is possibly TRBD1 (5 bases). This CDR3 contains 13 residues. The V gene's germline CDR1 is MNHNY and CDR2 SVGAGI (reference sequence). V was trimmed by 5 bases and J by 1 base, leaving 8 bases between them. The CDR3 sequence is CASSTGQNTEAFF. CDR3 coding DNA: TGTGCCAGCAGTACCGGACAGAACACTGAAGCTTTCTTT.

This chain uses TRBV5-6 with TRBJ1-1; TRBD1 might be the D (5 bases). The ends were cut back, 4 bases at V and 3 bases at J, with 13 bases in the middle. CDR3 length equals 14 residues. CDR1 is SGHDT, CDR2 YYEEEE, per germline. CDR3 in DNA: TGTGCCAGCAGCACCAGGGATCTGTACACTGAAGCTTTCTTT. This gives the protein CASSTRDLYTEAFF.

The rearrangement links TRBV27 to TRBJ2-1, with D perhaps matching TRBD2 (7 bases). CDR1 and CDR2 from the germline V gene are MNHEY and SMNVEV (reference sequence). V was trimmed by 1 base and J by 0 bases, leaving 10 bases between them. The CDR3 runs 16 residues. CDR3 sequence: CASSLLGGGSYNEQFF. The CDR3 nucleotides read TGTGCCAGCAGTTTATTAGGGGGGGGCTCCTACAATGAGCAGTTCTTC.

V and J are TRBV7-2 and TRBJ2-4, with a weak D call TRBD2 (6 bases). V was shortened by 3 bases and J by 1 base, with 10 bases between the two germline ends. Germline V gene sequence: CDR1 SGHTA, CDR2 FQGNSA. This CDR3 has 15 amino acids. CDR3 nucleotides: TGTGCCAGCAGCTTTTTAGGGACTGCCAAAAACATTCAGTACTTC. As protein: CASSFLGTAKNIQYF.

The chain carries TRBV18 and TRBJ2-2; TRBD1 agrees at 8 bases. The V gene's germline CDR1 is KGHSH and CDR2 LQKENI. The CDR3 length is 16 residues. The V segment lost 5 bases and the J segment 1 base; nucleotides outside the gene matches: 6. CDR3 amino acids: CASSVSGTGNTGELFF. The DNA for the CDR3 is TGTGCCAGCTCAGTCTCCGGGACAGGGAACACCGGGGAGCTGTTTTTT.

This sequence joins TRBV7-3 and TRBJ2-1, with D maybe TRBD1 (6 bases). The length of the CDR3 is 17 residues. Per germline, CDR1 SGHTA and CDR2 FQGTGA. V gave up 0 bases and J gave up 2 bases, with 14 bases separating them. The CDR3 protein is CASSLTGTFTPYNEQFF. The CDR3, as DNA: TGTGCCAGCAGCTTAACGGGGACATTTACGCCCTACAATGAGCAGTTCTTC.

This clone has only a few counts. The V gene is TRBV5-1, the J gene TRBJ1-1, with 10 bases aligning to TRBD1. The V and J ends lost 6 bases and 7 bases, in that order; junction bases with no gene match: 12. The length of the CDR3 is 15 residues. Looked up from germline, CDR1 is SGHRS and CDR2 is YFSETQ. CDR3 in amino acids: CASNRIPGQGNEAFF. The CDR3 coding sequence is TGCGCCAGCAACCGCATCCCGGGACAGGGGAATGAAGCTTTCTTT.

V gene TRBV6-1 combines with J gene TRBJ1-3; perhaps TRBD1 as D (6 bases). The CDR3 is 13 amino acids. Germline CDR1 and CDR2: MNHNS and SASEGT. V was clipped by 11 bases and J by 2 bases, with 13 bases between them. The CDR3 here is CAGATGPGNTIYF. The CDR3 coding sequence is TGTGCCGGGGCCACAGGGCCTGGAAACACCATATATTTT.

The CDR3: CASSQVPTGAYEQYF. The CDR3 nucleotides are TGCGCCAGCAGCCAAGTCCCGACAGGGGCCTACGAGCAGTACTTC. The J gene is TRBJ2-7, the V gene TRBV4-1, with 8 bases lining up with TRBD1. CDR3 length equals 15 residues. With V trimmed by 1 base and J by 2 bases, 4 bases remained unmatched. Germline V gene sequence: CDR1 MGHRA, CDR2 YSYEKL.

The V and J genes are TRBV7-8 and TRBJ1-1; 7 bases align to TRBD1. The V and J ends lost 5 bases and 0 bases, in that order; junction bases with no gene match: 6. Germline V lookup: CDR1 SGHVS, CDR2 FQNEAQ. CDR3 length equals 15 residues. The CDR3 loop is CASSPSGQLNTEAFF. In DNA, the CDR3 is TGTGCCAGCAGCCCGTCGGGACAGTTGAACACTGAAGCTTTCTTT.

The chain has TRBV19 and TRBJ1-1, with TRBD1 identical over 7 bases. The germline V gene encodes CDR1 LNHDA and CDR2 SQIVND (reference sequence). The CDR3 is made up of 16 amino acids. V was clipped by 6 bases and J by 0 bases; unmatched bases: 10. The CDR3 spells CASSRQGRGMNTEAFF. CDR3 in DNA: TGTGCCAGTAGCCGACAGGGCCGAGGCATGAACACTGAAGCTTTCTTT.

This clone was counted once. This rearrangement joins TRBV2 to TRBJ2-3; 11 nucleotides match TRBD1. The CDR3 spans 14 residues. Germline trimming cut 6 bases from V and 7 bases from J; bases unmatched to any gene: 6. Germline values: CDR1 SNHLY, CDR2 FYNNEI. CDR3 in amino acids: CASRGGQGGNTQYF. DNA for the CDR3: TGTGCCAGCAGAGGGGGACAGGGGGGGAATACGCAGTATTTT.

This sequence joins TRBV28 and TRBJ1-3; D call uncertain. The CDR3 contains 11 residues. Trimming took off 7 bases at V and 9 bases at J, with 10 bases between the two ends. CDR1 is MDHEN and CDR2 is SYDVKM in the germline V gene. This chain's CDR3 is CASTSYSTIYF. The CDR3 DNA follows: TGTGCCAGCACCTCATACTCCACCATATATTTT.

The gene calls are TRBV7-2 and TRBJ1-1; D is perhaps TRBD1 (5 bases). The CDR3 spans 14 residues. Between the trimmed V and J ends, which lost 6 bases and 6 bases, there was a span of 17 bases. The germline V gene encodes CDR1 SGHTA and CDR2 FQGNSA. The CDR3 is CASSPQGGGAEAFF. Written as DNA, the CDR3 is TGTGCCAGCAGTCCGCAGGGCGGTGGCGCTGAAGCTTTCTTT.

The V and J genes are TRBV9 and TRBJ2-1; 7 bases are shared with TRBD2. Losses at the gene ends were 3 bases for V and 4 bases for J; bases not matched to a gene: 10. CDR3 length equals 16 residues. Per the germline V gene, CDR1 is SGDLS and CDR2 is YYNGEE. The CDR3 region has the DNA TGTGCCAGCAGCGAGTCGGGGACTACCATTTACAATGAGCAGTTCTTC. Encoded protein: CASSESGTTIYNEQFF.

The table lists this clone with a count of one. The genes are TRBV6-1 and TRBJ2-1; 11 positions match TRBD2. The germline gives CDR1 MNHNS, CDR2 SASEGT. This CDR3 is 14 amino acids long. V lost 7 bases and J lost 8; bases outside the gene matches: 7. The CDR3 region has the DNA TGTGCCAGCACTTCTAGCGGGAGGTGGGATGAGCAGTTCTTC. Protein: CASTSSGRWDEQFF.

V and J are TRBV27 and TRBJ2-7; D may be TRBD2 (6 bases). V lost 6 bases and J lost 4, with 22 bases in between. The length of the CDR3 is 16 residues. The germline gives CDR1 MNHEY, CDR2 SMNVEV (reference sequence). CDR3: CASSRAPGLGTYEQYF. The CDR3 DNA reads TGTGCCAGCAGCCGAGCCCCGGGACTGGGAACTTACGAGCAGTACTTC.

The chain couples TRBV5-1 to TRBJ2-7, with 8 bases aligning to TRBD1. CDR3 length equals 15 residues. The germline CDR1 and CDR2 sequences are SGHRS and YFSETQ. With V trimmed by 0 bases and J by 2 bases, 4 bases remained unmatched. The CDR3 DNA follows: TGCGCCAGCAGCTTGGTTGGGACAGGCGCCTACGAGCAGTACTTC. This encodes CASSLVGTGAYEQYF.

The chain recombines TRBV11-2 with TRBJ1-1; TRBD1 might be the D (6 bases). Germline loops: CDR1 SGHAT, CDR2 FQNNGV. The CDR3 sequence is 13 residues long. V gave up 2 bases and J gave up 11 bases, with 15 bases separating them. The CDR3 sequence is CASSLQQGAIAFF. As DNA, the CDR3 is TGTGCCAGCAGCTTACAACAGGGTGCGATCGCTTTCTTT.

The table lists this clone with a few counts. This chain links TRBV4-3 with TRBJ2-7; 7 bases match TRBD1. Looked up from germline, CDR1 is LGHNA and CDR2 is YSLEER. The V segment lost 4 bases and the J segment 5 bases; nucleotides outside the gene matches: 8. The CDR3 is 14 residues long. Here the CDR3 DNA reads TGCGCCAGCAGCCGTTTAGAGACAGGGAACGAGCAGTACTTC. It codes for CASSRLETGNEQYF.